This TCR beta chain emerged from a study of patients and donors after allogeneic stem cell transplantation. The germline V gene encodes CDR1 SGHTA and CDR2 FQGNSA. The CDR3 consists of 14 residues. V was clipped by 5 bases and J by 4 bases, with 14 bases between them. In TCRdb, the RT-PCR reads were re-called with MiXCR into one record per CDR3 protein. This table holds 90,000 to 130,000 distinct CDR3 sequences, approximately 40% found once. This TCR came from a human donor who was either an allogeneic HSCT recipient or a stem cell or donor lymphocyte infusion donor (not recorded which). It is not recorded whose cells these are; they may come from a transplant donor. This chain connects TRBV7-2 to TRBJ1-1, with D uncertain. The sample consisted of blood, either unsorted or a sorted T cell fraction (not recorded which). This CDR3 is CASSRGGSITEAFF. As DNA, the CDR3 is TGTGCCAGCAGCCGGGGAGGTAGTATCACTGAAGCTTTCTTT.